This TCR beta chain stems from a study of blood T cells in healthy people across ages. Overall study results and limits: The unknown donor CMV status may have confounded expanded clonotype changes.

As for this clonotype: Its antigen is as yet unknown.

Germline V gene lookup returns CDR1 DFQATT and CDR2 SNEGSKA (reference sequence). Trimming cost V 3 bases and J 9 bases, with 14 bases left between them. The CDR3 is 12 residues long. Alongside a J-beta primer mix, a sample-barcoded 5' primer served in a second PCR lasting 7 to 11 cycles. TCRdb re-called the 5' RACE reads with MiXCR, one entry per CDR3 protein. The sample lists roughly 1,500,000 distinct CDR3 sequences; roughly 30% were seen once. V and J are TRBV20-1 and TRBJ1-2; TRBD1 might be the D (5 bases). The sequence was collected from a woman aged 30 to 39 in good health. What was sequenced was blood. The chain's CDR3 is CSASARGNRYTF. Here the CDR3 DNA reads TGCAGTGCTAGTGCCCGGGGCAATCGCTACACCTTC.